This note documents a single T cell receptor (beta chain) sequence. Its antigen remains unidentified. A clone one base away is much larger, so this may be a read error. It was with a sample-barcoded 5' primer and a J-beta primer mix that a second PCR of roughly 6 to 12 cycles was run. TCRdb ran MiXCR on the 5' RACE reads and lists one entry per CDR3 protein. The data show roughly 1,700,000 distinct CDR3 sequences, with about 30% seen just once and 7.7% held by the top ten. For every donor, a draw yielded ten milliliters of peripheral blood. V lost 6 bases, J lost 4 bases, and 9 bases lay in between. CDR1 DFQATT and CDR2 SNEGSKA come from the germline V gene (reference sequence). The CDR3 has 11 residues. This record belongs to a study of blood T cells in healthy people across ages. Overall study results and limits: Strong correlation was found linking TCR beta diversity to naive T cell percentage.

The clonotype was recovered from a woman aged 25-40 years in good health. This rearrangement joins TRBV20-1 to TRBJ1-2; D is undetermined. The specimen was blood. The CDR3 region is CSAKRSYGYTF. In nucleotides, the CDR3 is TGCAGTGCCAAAAGGAGCTATGGCTACACCTTC.